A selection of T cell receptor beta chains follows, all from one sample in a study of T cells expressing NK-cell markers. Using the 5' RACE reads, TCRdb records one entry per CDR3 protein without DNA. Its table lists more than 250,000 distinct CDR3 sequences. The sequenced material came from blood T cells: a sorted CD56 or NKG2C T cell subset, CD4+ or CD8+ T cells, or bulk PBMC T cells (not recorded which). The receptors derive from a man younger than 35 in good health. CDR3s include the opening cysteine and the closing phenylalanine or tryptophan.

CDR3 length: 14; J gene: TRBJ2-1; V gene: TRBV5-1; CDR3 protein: CASSPWDGYNEQFF
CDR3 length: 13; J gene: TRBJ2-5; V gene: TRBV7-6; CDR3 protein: CASSIAPPETQYF
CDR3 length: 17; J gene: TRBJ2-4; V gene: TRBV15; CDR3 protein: CATSRGPGTPAKNIQYF
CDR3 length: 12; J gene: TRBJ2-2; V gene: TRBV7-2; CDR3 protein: CASSSWAGELFF
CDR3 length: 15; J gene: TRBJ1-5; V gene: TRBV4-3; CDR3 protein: CASSQDRGHNQPQHF
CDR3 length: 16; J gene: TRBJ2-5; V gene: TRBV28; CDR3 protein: CASSFPRDGVGETQYF
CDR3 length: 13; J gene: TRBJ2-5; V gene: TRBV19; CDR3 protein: CASSRSGKETQYF
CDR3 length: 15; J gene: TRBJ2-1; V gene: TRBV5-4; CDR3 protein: CASRYASGRSDEQFF
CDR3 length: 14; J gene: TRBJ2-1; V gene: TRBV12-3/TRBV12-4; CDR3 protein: CASSPGLADNEQFF
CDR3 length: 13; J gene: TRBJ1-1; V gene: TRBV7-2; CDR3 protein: CASLQLSYTEAFF
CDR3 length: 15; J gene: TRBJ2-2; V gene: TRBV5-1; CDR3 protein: CASSVREFNTGELFF
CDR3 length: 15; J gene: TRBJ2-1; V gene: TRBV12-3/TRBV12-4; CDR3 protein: CASSRTTGSYNEQFF
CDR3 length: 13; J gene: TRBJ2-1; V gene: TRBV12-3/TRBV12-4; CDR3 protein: CASSPSGRAGKFF
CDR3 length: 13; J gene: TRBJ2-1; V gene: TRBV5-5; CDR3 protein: CASDSMAGGEQFF
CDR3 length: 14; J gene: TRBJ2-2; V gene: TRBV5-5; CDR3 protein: CASRVYPNTGELFF
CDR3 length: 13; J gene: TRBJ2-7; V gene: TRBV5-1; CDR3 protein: CASSLAGSSEQYF
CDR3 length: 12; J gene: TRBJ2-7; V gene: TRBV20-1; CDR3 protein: CSARDRPYEQYF
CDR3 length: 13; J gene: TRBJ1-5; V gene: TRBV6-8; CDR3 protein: CASSYWTGQPQHF
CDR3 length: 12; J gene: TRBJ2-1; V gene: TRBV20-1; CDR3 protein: CSVEPGNNEQFF
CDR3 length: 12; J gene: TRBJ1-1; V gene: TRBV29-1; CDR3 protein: CSVESGAPEAFF
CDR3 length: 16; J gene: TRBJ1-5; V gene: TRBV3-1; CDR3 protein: CASSHARTGGNQPQHF
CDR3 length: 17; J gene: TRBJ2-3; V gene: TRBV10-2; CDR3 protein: CASGQGLAGDRADTQYF
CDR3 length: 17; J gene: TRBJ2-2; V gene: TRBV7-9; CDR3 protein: CASSSQREKYPTGELFF
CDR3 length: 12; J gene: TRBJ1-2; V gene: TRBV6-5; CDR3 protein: CASSKGVYGYTF
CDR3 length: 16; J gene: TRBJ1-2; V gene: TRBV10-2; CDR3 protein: CASSKNGQGGNYGYTF
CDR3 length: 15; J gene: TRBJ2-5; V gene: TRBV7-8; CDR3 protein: CASSLRQHLQETQYF
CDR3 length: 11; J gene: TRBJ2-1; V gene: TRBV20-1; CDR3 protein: CSASFHNEQFF
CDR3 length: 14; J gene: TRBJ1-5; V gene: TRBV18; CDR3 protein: CASSPSMGLWPQHF
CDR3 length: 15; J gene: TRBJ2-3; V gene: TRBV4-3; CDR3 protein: CASSQDTNRADTQYF
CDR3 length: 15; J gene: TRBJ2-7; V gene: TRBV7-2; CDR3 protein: CASSLELTSRYEQYF
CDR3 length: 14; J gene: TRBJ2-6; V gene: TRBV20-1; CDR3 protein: CSASSAGGANVLTF
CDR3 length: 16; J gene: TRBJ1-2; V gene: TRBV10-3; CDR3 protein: CAISGQGGRATDGYTF
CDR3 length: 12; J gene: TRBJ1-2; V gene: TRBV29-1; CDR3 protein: CSVEDDFYGYTF
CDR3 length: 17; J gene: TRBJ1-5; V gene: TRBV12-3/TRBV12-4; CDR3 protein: CASSLTMGGAGNQPQHF
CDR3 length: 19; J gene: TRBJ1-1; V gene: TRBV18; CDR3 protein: CASSPSRGGLGGTYTEAFF
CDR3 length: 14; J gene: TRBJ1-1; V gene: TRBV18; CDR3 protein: CASSPRTWGTEAFF
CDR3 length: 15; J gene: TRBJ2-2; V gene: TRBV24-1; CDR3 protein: CATSDWTSNTGELFF
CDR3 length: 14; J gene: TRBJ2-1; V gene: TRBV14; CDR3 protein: CASESGRASNEQFF
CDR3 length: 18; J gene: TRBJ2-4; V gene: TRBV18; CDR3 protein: CASSSDPRAPLAKNIQYF
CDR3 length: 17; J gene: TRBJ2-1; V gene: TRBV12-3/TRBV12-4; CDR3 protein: CASSFPTTSGSNIEQFF
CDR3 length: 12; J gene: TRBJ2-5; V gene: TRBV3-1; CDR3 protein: CASSRGIETQYF
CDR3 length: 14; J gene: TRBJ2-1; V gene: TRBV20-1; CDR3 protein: CSARKGLRVNEQFF
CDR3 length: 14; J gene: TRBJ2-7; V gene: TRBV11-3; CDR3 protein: CASSADRGLYEQYF
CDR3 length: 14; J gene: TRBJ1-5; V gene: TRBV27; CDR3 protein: CASSFLGDNQPQHF